The 14 T cell receptor beta chains reported below all come from one sample, sequenced in a study of T cell responses to AZD1222 COVID-19 vaccine. Produced via immunoSEQ multiplex PCR; TCRdb's table is partial and in-frame only. The table has 180,000 or so clones, roughly nine tenths seen once; the top ten hold roughly 1.7%. The material was peripheral blood, obtained on day 0 of AZD1222 vaccination. The receptors here all came from an adult in good health.

The chain links TRBV10-2 to TRBJ2-4, with D possibly TRBD1 on 6 matching bases. The germline V and J ends were trimmed by 3 bases and 4 bases, with 16 bases remaining between them. The CDR3 runs 16 residues. The germline CDR1 and CDR2 sequences are WSHSY and SAAADI. The chain's CDR3 is CASSDQGSTRKNIQYF. In DNA, the CDR3 is TGCGCCAGCAGTGATCAGGGGAGTACCCGAAAAAACATTCAGTACTTC.

The chain combines TRBV19 with TRBJ1-2; 8 nucleotides match TRBD1. Trimming took 6 bases from V and 3 from J; bases not matched to a gene: 9. The CDR3 has 15 residues. In germline, CDR1 is LNHDA, CDR2 SQIVND (reference sequence). The CDR3 here is CASSMGQVTYYGYTF. In DNA form, the CDR3 reads TGTGCCAGTAGCATGGGACAGGTCACTTACTATGGCTACACCTTC.

The chain links TRBV9 to TRBJ2-3; TRBD2 matches at 7 bases. Trimming took 5 bases from V and 2 from J; bases not matched to a gene: 5. The CDR3 has 14 residues. CDR1 is SGDLS and CDR2 is YYNGEE in the germline V gene. The CDR3 region is CASSASGVTDTQYF. CDR3 in DNA: TGTGCCAGCAGTGCCAGCGGGGTCACAGATACGCAGTATTTT.

A few counts support this clone. CDR3 loop: CASSYGGTFSGNTIYF. Written as DNA, the CDR3 is TGTGCCAGCAGTTATGGCGGTACTTTTTCTGGAAACACCATATATTTT. The V gene is TRBV6-5, the J gene TRBJ1-3, with D uncertain. The germline V gene encodes CDR1 MNHEY and CDR2 SVGAGI. V was cut by 3 bases and J by 1 base, with 13 bases left in between. The CDR3 is made up of 16 amino acids.

Comment on this clone: The junction does not match germline at one end; this may be a read error. The rearrangement joins TRBV28 to TRBJ2-6; TRBD1 aligns across 12 bases. The germline V gene encodes CDR1 MDHEN and CDR2 SYDVKM. The CDR3 is 18 amino acids. The CDR3 DNA follows: TGTGCCAGCAGGACCGGGACAGGGGGCGCAGCGGGGGCCAACGTCCCGACTTTC. Translating gives CASRTGTGGAAGANVPTF.

In nucleotides, the CDR3 is TGTGCCAGCAGCTCCGACAGAGGTGTGCAGCCCCAGCATTTT. Amino acids: CASSSDRGVQPQHF. This chain links TRBV7-9 with TRBJ1-5, with D perhaps TRBD1 (5 bases). This CDR3 region has 14 residues. Germline assignment: CDR1 SEHNR and CDR2 FQNEAQ (reference sequence). Trimming removed 4 bases from V and 7 bases from J, with 14 bases in between.

The chain employs TRBV5-1 and TRBJ2-5, with 16 bases lining up with TRBD2. The CDR3 runs 17 residues. V trimming: 4 bases; J trimming: 4 bases; junction bases outside the gene matches: 7. From germline, CDR1 is SGHRS and CDR2 YFSETQ. The CDR3: CASSRAGTSGGGETQYF. In nucleotides, the CDR3 is TGCGCCAGCAGCCGCGCCGGGACTAGCGGGGGGGGAGAGACCCAGTACTTC.

The CDR3: CASSQPGSGTEAFF. CDR3 bases: TGCGCCAGCAGCCAACCGGGAAGTGGCACTGAAGCTTTCTTT. The J gene is TRBJ1-1, the V gene TRBV4-1; D gene unclear. The CDR3 length is 14 residues. V was cut by 2 bases and J by 4 bases, with 11 bases left in between. CDR1 MGHRA and CDR2 YSYEKL come from the germline V gene.

The V gene is TRBV2, the J gene TRBJ1-2; 11 bases align to TRBD1. The CDR3 loop spans 14 amino acids. V trimming: 6 bases; J trimming: 8 bases; junction bases outside the gene matches: 8. Germline V gives CDR1 SNHLY, CDR2 FYNNEI. CDR3 sequence (DNA): TGTGCCAGCAGGGACTTTGGACAGGGGGCGGGCTACACCTTC. Translated, it gives CASRDFGQGAGYTF.

This clone was observed a single time. The V and J genes are TRBV9 and TRBJ2-1; 10 bases map to TRBD2. This CDR3 region has 16 residues. V gave up 2 bases and J gave up 2 bases; unmatched junction bases: 4. The germline CDR1 and CDR2 sequences are SGDLS and YYNGEE. The CDR3 DNA reads TGTGCCAGCAGCGTCAGCGGGAGGGCCCCCTACAATGAGCAGTTCTTC. It codes for CASSVSGRAPYNEQFF.

This clone was seen only a few times. The chain has TRBV7-2 and TRBJ2-7; TRBD2 is a possible D gene (5 bases). Germline V gene sequence: CDR1 SGHTA, CDR2 FQGNSA. The CDR3 totals 13 residues. Trimming removed 10 bases from V and 5 bases from J, with 18 bases in between. CDR3 amino acids: CATAGPNRDEQYF. CDR3 DNA: TGTGCCACCGCGGGTCCTAATAGGGACGAGCAGTACTTC.

In DNA, the CDR3 is TGTGCCAGCAGTGAAGGGCGGGGGAACACTGAAGCTTTCTTT. Protein sequence: CASSEGRGNTEAFF. The chain has TRBV6-1 and TRBJ1-1; D gene ambiguous. Trimming left V 1 base short and J 1 base short, with 7 bases between. The CDR3 consists of 14 residues. The V gene's germline CDR1 is MNHNS and CDR2 SASEGT.

This clone came up once. The chain is built from TRBV5-3 and TRBJ1-5, with 8 bases matching TRBD1. TRBV5-3 falls under the ORF class, with uncertain function. V shed 1 base and J 6 bases; nucleotides not matched to a gene: 6. The length of the CDR3 is 15 residues. The CDR3 loop is CARSLYNRGSQPQHF. The CDR3 DNA follows: TGTGCCAGAAGCTTGTATAACAGGGGGTCTCAGCCCCAGCATTTT.

Comments on this clone: Likely a read error: the CDR3 ends without its conserved phenylalanine or tryptophan. The DNA is omitted, as the CDR3 cannot be located on it reliably, and the CDR3 follows TCRdb's listing. The chain is built from TRBV28 and TRBJ1-2; the D call of TRBD1 is as the table states it, not checked on the DNA. Germline CDR1 is MDHEN and CDR2 is SYDVKM. The CDR3 is made up of 12 amino acids, end residues included. The CDR3 here is CASSTAGTRLNG.